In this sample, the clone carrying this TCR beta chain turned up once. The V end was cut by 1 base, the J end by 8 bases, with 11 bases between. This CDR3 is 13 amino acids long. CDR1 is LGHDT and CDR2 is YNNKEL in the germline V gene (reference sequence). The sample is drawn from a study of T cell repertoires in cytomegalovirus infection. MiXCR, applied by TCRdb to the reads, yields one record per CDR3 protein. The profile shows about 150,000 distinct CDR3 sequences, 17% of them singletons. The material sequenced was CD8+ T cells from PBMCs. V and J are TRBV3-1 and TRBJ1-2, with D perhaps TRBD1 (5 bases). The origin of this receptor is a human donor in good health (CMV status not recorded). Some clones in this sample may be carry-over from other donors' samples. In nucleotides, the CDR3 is TGTGCCAGCAGCCAAGGCAGGGCCGGAGGCTACACCTTC. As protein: CASSQGRAGGYTF.